Below, one T cell receptor beta chain is given with its context. Its antigen is as yet unknown. This specimen comes from a study of OX40 agonist ivuxolimab in advanced cancers. Findings and limits, study-wide: By week 6 at 0.1 to 3.0 mg/kg, blood CD4+ and CD8+ T cells had expanded clonally.

Libraries were prepared by immunoSEQ multiplex PCR; TCRdb keeps only in-frame clonotypes and omits some of them. The sample lists around 76,000 clones, about 89% occurring once. The V end lost 1 base, the J end lost 8 bases, and 12 bases lay between the germline ends. The CDR3 loop spans 15 amino acids. Germline V lookup: CDR1 SGHTA, CDR2 FQGNSA. The genes are TRBV7-2 and TRBJ1-6; D gene uncertain. Sequenced here: CD4+ or CD8+ T cells sorted from blood, sampled in a trial of the OX40 agonist ivuxolimab. This receptor was obtained from an adult with an advanced solid tumor such as melanoma, head and neck, liver or kidney cancer. CDR3 in DNA: TGTGCCAGCAGCTTAGTAGGAGCAACGGATTCACCCCTCCACTTT. Translating it yields CASSLVGATDSPLHF.